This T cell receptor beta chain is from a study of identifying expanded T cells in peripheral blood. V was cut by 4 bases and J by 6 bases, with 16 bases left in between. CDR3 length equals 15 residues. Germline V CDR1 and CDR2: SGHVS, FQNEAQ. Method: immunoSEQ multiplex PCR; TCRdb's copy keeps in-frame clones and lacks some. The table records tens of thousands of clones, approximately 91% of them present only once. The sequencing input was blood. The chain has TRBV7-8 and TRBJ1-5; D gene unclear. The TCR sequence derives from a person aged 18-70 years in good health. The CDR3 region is CASSSWWVNGQPQHF. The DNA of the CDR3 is TGTGCCAGCAGCTCGTGGTGGGTTAACGGTCAGCCCCAGCATTTT.